This entry lists 11 T cell receptor beta chains sequenced from one sample in a study of beta chain features in type 1 diabetes. General observations from the study: Type 1 diabetes patients had moderately but significantly shorter TCRB CDR3s in all four CD4+ subsets.

Expressed TCRB transcripts got sequenced, as all isolated RNA was reverse transcribed. The protocol was immunoSEQ multiplex PCR, while the TCRdb copy is restricted to in-frame clones and leaves out a portion. The data show about 700,000 clones, with around an eighth seen just once and less than 0.025% held by the top ten. The antigens these receptors bind are not known. The sample comprised naive CD4+ T cells from blood. These TCRs come from a man between 18 and 29 years old with type 1 diabetes.

This clone occurred a few times. The chain combines TRBV29-1 with TRBJ1-1; 11 bases agree with TRBD1. Trimming removed 6 bases from V and 5 bases from J; junction bases left unmatched: 5. Germline V gene data show CDR1 as SQVTM and CDR2 as ANQGSEA. The CDR3 runs 13 residues. The CDR3 protein is CSVRRDRGTEAFF. The CDR3, as DNA: TGCAGCGTGCGCCGGGACAGGGGGACTGAAGCTTTCTTT.

This clone has only one observation. The chain joins TRBV18 to TRBJ1-1; perhaps TRBD1 as D (5 bases). Trimming stripped 8 bases from V and 1 base from J, with 14 bases between. The CDR3 length is 14 residues. Germline CDR1 is KGHSH and CDR2 is LQKENI. The CDR3 coding sequence is TGTGCCAGCCACCCGTCCAGGGCGAACACTGAAGCTTTCTTT. As protein: CASHPSRANTEAFF.

The chain joins TRBV30 to TRBJ2-5; 8 bases line up with TRBD1. V was pared by 5 bases and J by 1 base, with 3 bases of the junction left unmatched. In germline, CDR1 is GTSNPN, CDR2 SVGIG (reference sequence). CDR3 length: 13 residues. CDR3 region: CAWGGTGQETQYF. The CDR3 DNA sequence: TGTGCCTGGGGGGGGACAGGCCAAGAGACCCAGTACTTC.

The chain joins TRBV6-1 to TRBJ1-5; D remains unclear. CDR1 and CDR2 from the germline V gene are MNHNS and SASEGT. The CDR3 sequence is 13 residues long. V was shortened by 0 bases and J by 6 bases, with 6 bases between the two germline ends. The CDR3 DNA is TGTGCCAGCAGTGAAGCGCTGGTTCAGCCCCAGCATTTT. Protein sequence: CASSEALVQPQHF.

This clone has only a few counts. The chain has TRBV30 and TRBJ2-5, with D possibly matching TRBD2 (6 bases). The germline V and J ends were trimmed by 0 bases and 4 bases, with 12 bases remaining between them. Germline CDR1 is GTSNPN and CDR2 is SVGIG (reference sequence). The CDR3 has 14 residues. The CDR3 here is CAWSVRGLGETQYF. The CDR3 nucleotides are TGTGCCTGGAGTGTACGGGGGTTAGGAGAGACCCAGTACTTC.

This clone has just a few counts. The genes are TRBV29-1 and TRBJ1-4; D gene unclear. V was trimmed by 4 bases and J by 4 bases, leaving 7 bases between them. The CDR3 length is 12 residues. CDR1 is SQVTM, CDR2 ANQGSEA, per germline. Here the CDR3 DNA reads TGCAGCGTTGTATCCAGTAATGAAAAACTGTTTTTT. This translates into CSVVSSNEKLFF.

This clone has only a few counts. The chain employs TRBV18 and TRBJ1-4; TRBD1 might be the D (5 bases). V lost 3 bases and J 6 bases, leaving 11 bases between the germline ends. The CDR3 totals 14 residues. Per germline, CDR1 KGHSH and CDR2 LQKENI. Here the CDR3 reads CASSPRTLDEKLFF. In nucleotides, the CDR3 is TGTGCCAGCTCACCTAGGACATTAGATGAAAAACTGTTTTTT. The entire variable domain, with the rest obtained from reference TRBV18 and TRBJ1-4, is as follows: NAGVMQNPRHLVRRRGQEARLRCSPMKGHSHVYWYRQLPEEGLKFMVYLQKENIIDESGMPKERFSAEFPKEGPSILRIQQVVRGDSAAYFCASSPRTLDEKLFFGSGTQLSVL.

This clone came up a few times. The V gene is TRBV29-1, the J gene TRBJ1-4; weak D call: TRBD1 (5 bases). Germline CDR1 and CDR2: SQVTM and ANQGSEA. V dropped 5 bases and J dropped 8 bases, with 15 bases sitting between them. The CDR3 is 13 amino acids. The CDR3 region is CSVRAGSSEKLFF. In DNA form, the CDR3 reads TGCAGCGTTCGTGCAGGGTCGTCCGAAAAACTGTTTTTT. The complete variable domain, with remaining parts taken from reference TRBV29-1 and TRBJ1-4, reads SAVISQKPSRDICQRGTSLTIQCQVDSQVTMMFWYRQQPGQSLTLIATANQGSEATYESGFVIDKFPISRPNLTFSTLTVSNMSPEDSSIYLCSVRAGSSEKLFFGSGTQLSVL.

This CDR3 reads CASSAGVGTEAFF. In DNA form, the CDR3 reads TGTGCCAGCAGTGCAGGGGTTGGCACTGAAGCTTTCTTT. The rearrangement uses TRBV6-1 and TRBJ1-1, with D possibly TRBD1 on 6 matching bases. The CDR3 sequence is 13 residues long. The germline CDR1 and CDR2 sequences are MNHNS and SASEGT. The V gene lost 4 bases and the J gene lost 4 bases, with 10 bases spanning the gap.

This clone was seen only a few times. The chain combines TRBV11-3 with TRBJ1-3; D is undetermined. This CDR3 contains 13 residues. Trimming cost V 5 bases and J 0 bases, with 5 bases left between them. CDR1 is SGHNT, CDR2 YENEEA, per germline. CDR3 loop: CASSESSGNTIYF. The CDR3 coding sequence is TGTGCCAGCAGCGAAAGCTCTGGAAACACCATATATTTT.

This clone was seen at least ten times. This chain connects TRBV10-3 to TRBJ2-1, with unresolved D. This CDR3 spans 12 amino acids. From germline, CDR1 is ENHRY and CDR2 SYGVKD. V lost 4 bases and J 8 bases, leaving 9 bases between the germline ends. The CDR3: CAISGDGDEQFF. CDR3 nucleotides: TGTGCCATCAGTGGGGATGGCGATGAGCAGTTCTTC.